This T cell receptor beta chain was retrieved from a study of shared clonotypes between healthy human individuals. Study information: Donors were a couple of women and a few men aged 18 to 49.

Only one count was recorded for this clone. This sample includes further DNA sequences coding for the same CDR3. Original analysis: Quality scores were absent from the junction-only immunoSEQ sequences, so filtering differed. Data came from immunoSEQ multiplex PCR; TCRdb stores just in-frame clones and leaves some out. The V and J calls and the clone size are those of that table, but D and trimming were determined from the DNA. Here the sample spans 2.5 million or so clones, more than 80% being singletons. CDR1 SGHNT and CDR2 YYREEE come from the germline V gene (reference sequence). The CDR3 extends over 15 amino acids. The germline V and J ends were trimmed by 0 bases and 4 bases, with 13 bases remaining between them. Caucasian adults residing in Nashville, Tennessee made up all the donors.

The rearrangement uses TRBV5-4 and TRBJ1-2; D is unclear. This sequence was found in a man aged 18 to 30 in good health. Sequencing input: naive CD4+ T cells sorted from blood. The subset was: CD45RA+ positively selected. CDR3 in DNA: TGTGCCAGCAGCTTGGGGCCTGCGGGTAGCTATGGCTACACCTTC. Translation gives CASSLGPAGSYGYTF.